These 10 T cell receptor beta chains were all obtained from the same sample, sequenced in a study of blood T cell repertoires in COVID-19. The assay was immunoSEQ multiplex PCR, and TCRdb's table has in-frame clones only and misses some. In the table there are around 140,000 clones, around 90% of which are singletons. The specimen was peripheral blood. These receptors all stem from a man in his 70s with acute or convalescent COVID-19.

The chain employs TRBV11-1 and TRBJ2-7, with D tentatively TRBD2 (5 bases). Trimming removed 2 bases from V and 6 bases from J, with 17 bases in between. The CDR3 is 15 residues long. CDR1 is SGHAT, CDR2 FQDESV, per germline (reference sequence). CDR3 coding DNA: TGTGCCAGCAGCTTACAACGGACTGGAGGAACCGAGCAGTACTTC. Translating gives CASSLQRTGGTEQYF.

This chain uses TRBV7-2 with TRBJ1-6, with D perhaps matching TRBD1 (5 bases). Trimming removed 5 bases at V and 10 bases at J, with 21 bases between. Germline V gene data show CDR1 as SGHTA and CDR2 as FQGNSA. The CDR3 is made up of 16 amino acids. CDR3 sequence (DNA): TGTGCCAGCAGCCCCTCAGGGCACCCGGGGAGGTCACCCCTCCACTTT. Translation: CASSPSGHPGRSPLHF.

The genes are TRBV5-4 and TRBJ2-7, with a weak D call TRBD1 (7 bases). V was cut by 2 bases and J by 5 bases, with 14 bases left in between. The CDR3 runs 14 residues. Germline V lookup: CDR1 SGHNT, CDR2 YYREEE (reference sequence). Written as DNA, the CDR3 is TGTGCCAGCAGCTTAGCGCAGGGGGGCCACGAGCAGTACTTC. As protein: CASSLAQGGHEQYF.

This clone was counted once. The chain is built from TRBV18 and TRBJ2-7; 9 bases align to TRBD2. Germline V gene data show CDR1 as KGHSH and CDR2 as LQKENI. The CDR3 contains 15 residues. V lost 6 bases to trimming and J lost 6 bases; unmatched junction nucleotides: 12. The CDR3 DNA reads as TGTGCCAGCTCCCGCCCGGGACTAGCTCAGAGCGAGCAGTACTTC. Translating gives CASSRPGLAQSEQYF.

V and J are TRBV3-1 (or the pseudogene TRBV3-2) and TRBJ2-4, with D possibly matching TRBD2 (6 bases). The germline gives CDR1 LGHDT, CDR2 YNNKEL (reference sequence). V lost 3 bases and J 3 bases, leaving 12 bases between the germline ends. CDR3 length: 15 residues. DNA of the CDR3: TGTGCCAGCAGCCAGAACGGAGGGAACAAAAACATTCAGTACTTC. Protein sequence: CASSQNGGNKNIQYF.

The chain joins TRBV7-9 to TRBJ1-5; weak D call: TRBD1 (5 bases). Trimming cost V 4 bases and J 9 bases, with 13 bases left between them. The CDR3 spans 13 residues. Germline-derived CDR1 and CDR2 are SEHNR and FQNEAQ (reference sequence). Here the CDR3 reads CASSSTGVGPQHF. The CDR3 bases are TGTGCCAGCAGCTCAACGGGGGTAGGGCCCCAGCATTTT.

CDR3 in DNA: TGTGCCAGCAGTCTACGGACTGGTAATGAAAAACTGTTTTTT. Translating it yields CASSLRTGNEKLFF. The chain employs TRBV6-5 and TRBJ1-4; D is ambiguous. The CDR3 is 14 amino acids. CDR1 is MNHEY and CDR2 is SVGAGI in the germline V gene. V lost 5 bases to trimming and J lost 4 bases, with 11 bases between them.

The chain couples TRBV3-1 (or the pseudogene TRBV3-2) to TRBJ2-7, with D possibly TRBD2 on 6 matching bases. The ends were cut back, 4 bases at V and 3 bases at J, with 13 bases in the middle. Germline loops: CDR1 LGHDT, CDR2 YNNKEL (reference sequence). The CDR3 spans 14 residues. CDR3 DNA: TGTGCCAGCAGCCTTGCCGGGACTCTCTACGAGCAGTACTTC. Translating gives CASSLAGTLYEQYF.

This clone was observed a single time. The chain carries TRBV30 and TRBJ2-1, with 9 bases matching TRBD2. J lost 7 bases, V lost 0 bases, and 10 bases had no gene match. Germline V gene data show CDR1 as GTSNPN and CDR2 as SVGIG (reference sequence). The CDR3 is 16 amino acids. CDR3 in amino acids: CAWSVKEAGGGNEQFF. The CDR3 region has the DNA TGTGCCTGGAGTGTAAAGGAAGCGGGAGGTGGAAATGAGCAGTTCTTC.

V is TRBV12-5 and J is TRBJ2-2; D perhaps matches TRBD1 (6 bases). V dropped 7 bases and J dropped 5 bases, with 17 bases sitting between them. Germline assignment: CDR1 LGHNT and CDR2 FRNRAP. The CDR3 is made up of 15 amino acids. This CDR3 reads CASARTESRTGELFF. The CDR3 nucleotides read TGTGCTAGTGCCCGGACAGAATCACGGACCGGGGAGCTGTTTTTT.